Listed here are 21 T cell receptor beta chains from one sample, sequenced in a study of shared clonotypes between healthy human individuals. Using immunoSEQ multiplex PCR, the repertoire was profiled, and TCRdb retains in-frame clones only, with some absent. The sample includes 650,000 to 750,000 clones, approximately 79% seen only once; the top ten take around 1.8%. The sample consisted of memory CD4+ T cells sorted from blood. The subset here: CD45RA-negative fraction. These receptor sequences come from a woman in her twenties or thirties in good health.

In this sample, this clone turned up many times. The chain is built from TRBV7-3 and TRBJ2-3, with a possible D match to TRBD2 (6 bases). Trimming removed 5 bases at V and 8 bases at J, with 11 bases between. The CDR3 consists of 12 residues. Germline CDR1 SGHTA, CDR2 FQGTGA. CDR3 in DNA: TGTGCCAGCAGCGCGGGGACGGGTACGCAGTATTTT. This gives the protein CASSAGTGTQYF.

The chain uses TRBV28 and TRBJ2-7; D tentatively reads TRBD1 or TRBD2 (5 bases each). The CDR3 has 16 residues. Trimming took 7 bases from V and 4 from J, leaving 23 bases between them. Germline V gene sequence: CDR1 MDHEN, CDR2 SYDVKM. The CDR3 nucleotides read TGTGCCAGCACCCTTACGGGACCATCCCAGCGATACGAGCAGTACTTC. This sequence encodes CASTLTGPSQRYEQYF.

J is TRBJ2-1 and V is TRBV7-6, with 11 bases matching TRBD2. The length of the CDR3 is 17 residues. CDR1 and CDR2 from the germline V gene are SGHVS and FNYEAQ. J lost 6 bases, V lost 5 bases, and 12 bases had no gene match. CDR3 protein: CASSGQSLAGGVNEQFF. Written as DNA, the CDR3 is TGTGCCAGCAGCGGGCAATCCTTAGCGGGAGGGGTCAATGAGCAGTTCTTC.

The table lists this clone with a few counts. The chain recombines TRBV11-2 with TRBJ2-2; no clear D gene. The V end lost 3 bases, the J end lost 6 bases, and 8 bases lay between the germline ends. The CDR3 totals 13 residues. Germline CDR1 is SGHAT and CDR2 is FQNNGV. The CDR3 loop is CASSFSAAGELFF. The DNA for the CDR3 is TGTGCCAGCAGCTTTTCGGCGGCCGGGGAGCTGTTTTTT.

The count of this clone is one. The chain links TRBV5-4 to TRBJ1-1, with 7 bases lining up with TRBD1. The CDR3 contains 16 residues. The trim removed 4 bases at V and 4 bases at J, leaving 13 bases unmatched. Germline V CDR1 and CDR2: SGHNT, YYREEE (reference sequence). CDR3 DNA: TGTGCCAGCAGCCGAGACAGGGCCCCCCATGGCACTGAAGCTTTCTTT. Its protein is CASSRDRAPHGTEAFF. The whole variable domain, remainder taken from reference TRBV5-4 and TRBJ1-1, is ETGVTQSPTHLIKTRGQQVTLRCSSQSGHNTVSWYQQALGQGPQFIFQYYREEENGRGNFPPRFSGLQFPNYSSELNVNALELDDSALYLCASSRDRAPHGTEAFFGQGTRLTVV.

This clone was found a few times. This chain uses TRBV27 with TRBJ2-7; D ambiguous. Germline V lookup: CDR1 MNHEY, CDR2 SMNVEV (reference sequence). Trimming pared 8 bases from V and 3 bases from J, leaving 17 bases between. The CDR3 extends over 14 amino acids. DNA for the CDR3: TGTGCCAGCGGCCCCATCGGCGAGAGCTACGAGCAGTACTTC. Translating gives CASGPIGESYEQYF.

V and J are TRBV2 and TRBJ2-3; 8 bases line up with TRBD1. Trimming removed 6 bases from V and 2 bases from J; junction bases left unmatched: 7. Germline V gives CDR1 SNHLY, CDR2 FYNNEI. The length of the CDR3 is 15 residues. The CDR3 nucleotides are TGTGCCAGCAGCCTGACAGGGGTGCCCACAGATACGCAGTATTTT. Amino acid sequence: CASSLTGVPTDTQYF.

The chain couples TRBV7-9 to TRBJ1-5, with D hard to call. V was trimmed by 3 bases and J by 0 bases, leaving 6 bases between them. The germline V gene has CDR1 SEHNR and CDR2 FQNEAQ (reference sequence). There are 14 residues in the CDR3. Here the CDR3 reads CASSFQDSNQPQHF. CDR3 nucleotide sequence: TGTGCCAGCAGCTTTCAGGATAGCAATCAGCCCCAGCATTTT.

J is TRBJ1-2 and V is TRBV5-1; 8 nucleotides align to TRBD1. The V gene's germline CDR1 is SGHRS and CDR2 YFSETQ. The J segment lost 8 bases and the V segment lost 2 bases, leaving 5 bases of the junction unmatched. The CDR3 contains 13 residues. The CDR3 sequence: CASSLGQGEGYTF. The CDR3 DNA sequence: TGCGCCAGCAGCTTAGGACAGGGTGAAGGCTACACCTTC.

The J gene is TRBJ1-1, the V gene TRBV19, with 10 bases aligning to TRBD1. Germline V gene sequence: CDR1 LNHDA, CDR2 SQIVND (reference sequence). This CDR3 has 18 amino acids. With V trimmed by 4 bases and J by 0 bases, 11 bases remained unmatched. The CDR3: CASSTRDRGDEMNTEAFF. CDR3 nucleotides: TGTGCCAGTAGTACACGGGACAGGGGAGACGAAATGAACACTGAAGCTTTCTTT.

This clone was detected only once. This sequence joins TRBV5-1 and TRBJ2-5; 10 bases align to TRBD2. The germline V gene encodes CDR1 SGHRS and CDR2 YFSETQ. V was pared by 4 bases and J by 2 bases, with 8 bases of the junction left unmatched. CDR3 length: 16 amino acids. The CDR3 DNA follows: TGCGCCAGCAGCCAGGATAGCGGGAGGTGGCAAGAGACCCAGTACTTC. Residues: CASSQDSGRWQETQYF.

The CDR3 sequence: CASSYSAGSSYGYTF. As DNA, the CDR3 is TGTGCCAGCAGTTACTCAGCAGGATCCTCTTATGGCTACACCTTC. The rearrangement joins TRBV6-6 to TRBJ1-2; D is ambiguous. Per germline, CDR1 MNHNY and CDR2 SVGAGI (reference sequence). The length of the CDR3 is 15 residues. The germline V and J ends were trimmed by 0 bases and 5 bases, with 13 bases remaining between them.

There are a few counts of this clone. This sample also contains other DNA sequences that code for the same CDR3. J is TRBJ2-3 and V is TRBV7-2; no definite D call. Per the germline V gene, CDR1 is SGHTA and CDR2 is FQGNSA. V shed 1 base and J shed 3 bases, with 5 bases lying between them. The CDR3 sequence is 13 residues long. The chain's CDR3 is CASSLVGTDTQYF. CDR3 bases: TGTGCCAGCAGCTTAGTAGGGACAGATACGCAGTATTTT.

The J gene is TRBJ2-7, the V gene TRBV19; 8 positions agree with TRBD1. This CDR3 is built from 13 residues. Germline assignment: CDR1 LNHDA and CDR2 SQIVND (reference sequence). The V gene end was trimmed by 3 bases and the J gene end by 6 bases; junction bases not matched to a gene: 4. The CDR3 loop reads CASSIRGRGEQYF. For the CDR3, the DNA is TGTGCCAGTAGTATCAGGGGGCGAGGCGAGCAGTACTTC.

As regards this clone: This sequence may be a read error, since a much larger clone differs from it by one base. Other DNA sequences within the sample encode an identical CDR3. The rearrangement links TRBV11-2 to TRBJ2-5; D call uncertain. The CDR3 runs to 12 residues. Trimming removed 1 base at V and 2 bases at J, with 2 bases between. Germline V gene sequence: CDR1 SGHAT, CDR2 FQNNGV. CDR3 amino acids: CASSLGQETQYF. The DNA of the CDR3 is TGTGCCAGCAGCTTAGGTCAAGAGACCCAGTACTTC. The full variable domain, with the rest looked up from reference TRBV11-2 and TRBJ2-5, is EAGVAQSPRYKIIEKRQSVAFWCNPISGHATLYWYQQILGQGPKLLIQFQNNGVVDDSQLPKDRFSAERLKGVDSTLKIQPAKLEDSAVYLCASSLGQETQYFGPGTRLLVL.

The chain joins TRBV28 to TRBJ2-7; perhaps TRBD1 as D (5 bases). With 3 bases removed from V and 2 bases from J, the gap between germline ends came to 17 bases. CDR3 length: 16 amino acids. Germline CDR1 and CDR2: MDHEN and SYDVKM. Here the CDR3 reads CASSFPLKGATYEQYF. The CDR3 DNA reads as TGTGCCAGCAGTTTCCCCCTAAAAGGGGCTACCTACGAGCAGTACTTC.

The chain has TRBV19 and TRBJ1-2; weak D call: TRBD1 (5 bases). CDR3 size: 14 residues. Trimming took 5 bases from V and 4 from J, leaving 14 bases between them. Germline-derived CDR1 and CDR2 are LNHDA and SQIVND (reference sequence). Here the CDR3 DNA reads TGTGCCAGTAGTCTCGTGACAGAGGCCTATGGCTACACCTTC. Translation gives CASSLVTEAYGYTF.

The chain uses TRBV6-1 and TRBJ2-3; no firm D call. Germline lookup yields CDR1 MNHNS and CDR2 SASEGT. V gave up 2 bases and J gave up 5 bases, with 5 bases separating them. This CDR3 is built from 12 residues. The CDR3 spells CASSEWQDTQYF. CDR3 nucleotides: TGTGCCAGCAGTGAATGGCAAGATACGCAGTATTTT.

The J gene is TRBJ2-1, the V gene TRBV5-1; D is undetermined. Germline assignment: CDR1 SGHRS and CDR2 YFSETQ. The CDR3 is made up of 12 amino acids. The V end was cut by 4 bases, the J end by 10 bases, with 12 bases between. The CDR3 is CASSPRQQEQFF. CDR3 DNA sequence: TGCGCCAGCAGCCCGAGGCAGCAAGAGCAGTTCTTC.

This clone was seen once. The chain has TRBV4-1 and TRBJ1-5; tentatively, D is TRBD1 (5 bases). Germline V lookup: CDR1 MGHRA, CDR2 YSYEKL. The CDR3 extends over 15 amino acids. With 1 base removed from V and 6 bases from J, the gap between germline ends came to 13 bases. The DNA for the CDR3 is TGCGCCAGCAGCCAAGGGGGGGACCCAAGTCAGCCCCAGCATTTT. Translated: CASSQGGDPSQPQHF.

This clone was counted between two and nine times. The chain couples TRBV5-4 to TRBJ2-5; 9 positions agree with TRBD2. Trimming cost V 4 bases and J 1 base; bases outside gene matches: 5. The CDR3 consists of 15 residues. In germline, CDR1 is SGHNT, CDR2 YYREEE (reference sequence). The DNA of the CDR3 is TGTGCCAGCAGCCCGACTAGCGGATTCCAAGAGACCCAGTACTTC. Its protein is CASSPTSGFQETQYF.